The 22 T cell receptor beta chains in this list originate from one sample, sequenced in a study of blood T cell repertoires in COVID-19. Clones were sequenced by immunoSEQ multiplex PCR, and TCRdb holds only the in-frame ones, with some missing. The sample carries fewer than 250,000 clones, roughly 85% recorded once. Sequenced sample: PBMCs or T cells enriched from blood (not recorded which). The receptors stem from a woman between 35 and 50 years old who had been exposed to COVID-19.

The chain is built from TRBV5-1 and TRBJ2-1; the match to TRBD1 covers 10 bases. After removal of 5 bases from V and 8 bases from J, the junction contained 4 bases not matched to a gene. The germline V gene has CDR1 SGHRS and CDR2 YFSETQ. The CDR3 totals 13 residues. CDR3 in amino acids: CASRSGTGDEQFF. In DNA, the CDR3 is TGCGCCAGCAGGTCCGGGACAGGGGATGAGCAGTTCTTC. Complete variable domain (other parts from reference TRBV5-1 and TRBJ2-1): KAGVTQTPRYLIKTRGQQVTLSCSPISGHRSVSWYQQTPGQGLQFLFEYFSETQRNKGNFPGRFSGRQFSNSRSEMNVSTLELGDSALYLCASRSGTGDEQFFGPGTRLTVL.

This clone was detected a few times. V and J are TRBV4-1 and TRBJ2-7, with a possible D match to TRBD1 (5 bases). CDR1 and CDR2 from the germline V gene are MGHRA and YSYEKL. Trimming stripped 2 bases from V and 0 bases from J, with 8 bases between. This CDR3 comprises 14 residues. The CDR3 nucleotides read TGCGCCAGCAGCCAACAGGGTAACTCCTACGAGCAGTACTTC. Translated: CASSQQGNSYEQYF.

The chain links TRBV23-1 to TRBJ1-2; no reliable D call. TRBV23-1 is filed as an ORF, its function uncertain. The CDR3 totals 15 residues. With 4 bases removed from V and 0 bases from J, the gap between germline ends came to 12 bases. For the CDR3, the DNA is TGCGCCAGCAGTCCTCTCGACGGAGCTAACTATGGCTACACCTTC. This codes for CASSPLDGANYGYTF.

V is TRBV7-2 and J is TRBJ2-7, with TRBD2 matching over 7 bases. Trimming at V came to 0 bases and at J to 0 bases, leaving 2 bases not matched to a gene. The CDR3 runs 15 residues. Germline CDR1 and CDR2: SGHTA and FQGNSA. CDR3 amino acids: CASSLAGTNSYEQYF. CDR3 in DNA: TGTGCCAGCAGCTTAGCCGGGACTAACTCCTACGAGCAGTACTTC.

This clone appeared many times. The chain recombines TRBV4-3 with TRBJ1-1; maybe TRBD1 (5 bases). Germline values: CDR1 LGHNA, CDR2 YSLEER. This CDR3 has 15 residues. Trimming stripped 0 bases from V and 5 bases from J, with 13 bases between. Here the CDR3 DNA reads TGCGCCAGCAGCCAAGACCATGGACGGGGGACTGAAGCTTTCTTT. This encodes CASSQDHGRGTEAFF.

The chain employs TRBV9 and TRBJ2-7; no clear D. This CDR3 comprises 15 residues. The V gene's germline CDR1 is SGDLS and CDR2 YYNGEE. Trimming removed 2 bases at V and 6 bases at J, with 18 bases between. The CDR3 spells CASSVTHASLAEQYF. The CDR3 DNA follows: TGTGCCAGCAGCGTCACCCATGCGTCTCTTGCCGAGCAGTACTTC.

The chain has TRBV5-6 and TRBJ2-7; 7 nucleotides agree with TRBD1. The CDR3 is 14 residues long. Per the germline V gene, CDR1 is SGHDT and CDR2 is YYEEEE. With V trimmed by 2 bases and J by 4 bases, 6 bases remained unmatched. The CDR3 region is CASSLTGTDYEQYF. The CDR3 DNA reads as TGTGCCAGCAGCTTAACCGGGACAGATTACGAGCAGTACTTC.

This chain links TRBV3-1 (or the pseudogene TRBV3-2) with TRBJ2-1, with a tentative D call TRBD2 (6 bases). This CDR3 is built from 15 residues. V lost 4 bases and J lost 2, with 12 bases in between. Germline V gene data show CDR1 as LGHDT and CDR2 as YNNKEL (reference sequence). CDR3 sequence: CASSPAWGAYNEQFF. The CDR3, as DNA: TGTGCCAGCAGCCCTGCCTGGGGGGCCTACAATGAGCAGTTCTTC.

This clone turned up a few times. The V and J genes are TRBV19 and TRBJ1-1, with D possibly matching TRBD1 (5 bases). The CDR3 is 14 amino acids. CDR1 and CDR2 (germline): LNHDA, SQIVND (reference sequence). V shed 2 bases and J shed 6 bases, with 13 bases lying between them. CDR3 nucleotides: TGTGCCAGTAGTATAATGGGGGGACGGGCTGAAGCTTTCTTT. It encodes CASSIMGGRAEAFF.

The gene calls are TRBV7-9 and TRBJ1-1, with a weak D call TRBD1 (6 bases). The V end was cut by 5 bases, the J end by 4 bases, with 17 bases between. CDR1 and CDR2 from the germline V gene are SEHNR and FQNEAQ (reference sequence). CDR3 length equals 15 residues. CDR3 DNA: TGTGCCAGCAGCACAGAACAGGGTTTGAGCACTGAAGCTTTCTTT. Translation: CASSTEQGLSTEAFF.

This clone appeared a single time. The chain links TRBV9 to TRBJ1-6; 7 bases align to TRBD1. The CDR3 consists of 15 residues. After removal of 0 bases from V and 7 bases from J, the junction contained 4 bases not matched to a gene. Germline V lookup: CDR1 SGDLS, CDR2 YYNGEE. CDR3 sequence (DNA): TGTGCCAGCAGCGTAGGGGGACAGCTAAATTCACCCCTCCACTTT. Translated: CASSVGGQLNSPLHF.

The chain's CDR3 is CASSEFPGFNSPLHF. The CDR3 coding sequence is TGTGCCAGCAGTGAATTCCCAGGGTTTAATTCACCCCTCCACTTT. The chain uses TRBV6-1 and TRBJ1-6; a weak D match, TRBD1 (5 bases). Trimming shortened V by 2 bases and J by 6 bases, and 11 bases separated the two germline ends. Germline-derived CDR1 and CDR2 are MNHNS and SASEGT. The CDR3 is made up of 15 amino acids.

The chain carries TRBV15 and TRBJ1-1; unclear D gene. The V and J ends lost 4 bases and 3 bases respectively, with 9 bases between them. This CDR3 contains 13 residues. Germline V gene lookup returns CDR1 LNHNV and CDR2 YYDKDF (reference sequence). Here the CDR3 reads CATSKQRDTEAFF. In DNA, the CDR3 is TGTGCCACCAGCAAACAGAGAGACACTGAAGCTTTCTTT.

The chain recombines TRBV3-1 (or the pseudogene TRBV3-2) with TRBJ1-6, with D hard to call. V dropped 3 bases and J dropped 7 bases, with 10 bases sitting between them. The CDR3 consists of 14 residues. Germline CDR1 and CDR2: LGHDT and YNNKEL (reference sequence). CDR3 DNA sequence: TGTGCCAGCAGCCACGAGGGTTTGAATTCACCCCTCCACTTT. Amino acids: CASSHEGLNSPLHF.

The chain joins TRBV5-4 to TRBJ1-1, with D possibly TRBD1 on 5 matching bases. The ends were cut back, 3 bases at V and 7 bases at J, with 16 bases in the middle. Germline assignment: CDR1 SGHNT and CDR2 YYREEE (reference sequence). The CDR3 extends over 14 amino acids. The CDR3 is CASSSTDTQLEAFF. Here the CDR3 DNA reads TGTGCCAGCAGCTCCACGGACACCCAACTTGAAGCTTTCTTT.

The V call is TRBV24-1, the J call TRBJ2-3, with D possibly TRBD1 on 6 matching bases. The CDR3 is 14 residues long. The ends were cut back, 9 bases at V and 2 bases at J, with 14 bases in the middle. Germline V gene data show CDR1 as KGHDR and CDR2 as SFDVKD. CDR3 DNA: TGTGCCACCGCCGGGACAACCATCACAGATACGCAGTATTTT. This gives the protein CATAGTTITDTQYF.

This chain uses TRBV19 with TRBJ1-6, with 9 bases lining up with TRBD1. V lost 3 bases, J lost 7 bases, and 7 bases stayed unmatched. This CDR3 has 16 residues. The germline gives CDR1 LNHDA, CDR2 SQIVND (reference sequence). CDR3 protein: CASSIGTGRSNSPLHF. The CDR3, as DNA: TGTGCCAGTAGTATCGGGACAGGGCGTTCGAATTCACCCCTCCACTTT.

The chain carries TRBV6-5 and TRBJ1-6, with 7 bases identical to TRBD1. The CDR3 has 14 amino acids. Germline-derived CDR1 and CDR2 are MNHEY and SVGAGI. The V gene end was trimmed by 6 bases and the J gene end by 7 bases; junction bases not matched to a gene: 6. In DNA, the CDR3 is TGTGCCAGCAGCCTAGACAGGGCCAATTCACCCCTCCACTTT. Protein: CASSLDRANSPLHF.

This CDR3 reads CASSVNRVNSPLHF. The CDR3 region has the DNA TGTGCCAGCAGCGTCAACAGGGTGAATTCACCCCTCCACTTT. V usage is TRBV9 and J usage is TRBJ1-6; D may be TRBD1 (6 bases). Germline V gives CDR1 SGDLS, CDR2 YYNGEE. The CDR3 loop spans 14 amino acids. Trimming cost V 2 bases and J 7 bases, with 10 bases left between them.

The rearrangement links TRBV12-3 or TRBV12-4 to TRBJ2-7, with a possible D match to TRBD2 (5 bases). Trimming stripped 2 bases from V and 3 bases from J, with 5 bases between. The CDR3 contains 12 residues. Here the CDR3 DNA reads TGTGCCAGCAGTTTAAGCGGCTACGAGCAGTACTTC. It encodes CASSLSGYEQYF.

The chain links TRBV29-1 to TRBJ1-2; D might be TRBD1 (6 bases). Per germline, CDR1 SQVTM and CDR2 ANQGSEA. This CDR3 has 16 residues. The V end was cut by 7 bases, the J end by 4 bases, with 25 bases between. CDR3 region: CSALAGGRSSLYGYTF. In DNA form, the CDR3 reads TGCAGCGCCCTAGCCGGGGGGCGATCTTCCCTCTATGGCTACACCTTC. Looking up the rest from reference TRBV29-1 and TRBJ1-2 gives the full variable domain: SAVISQKPSRDICQRGTSLTIQCQVDSQVTMMFWYRQQPGQSLTLIATANQGSEATYESGFVIDKFPISRPNLTFSTLTVSNMSPEDSSIYLCSALAGGRSSLYGYTFGSGTRLTVV.

This chain joins TRBV15 and TRBJ2-2; 12 bases map to TRBD2. J was trimmed by 6 bases and V by 6 bases; bases with no gene match: 5. The CDR3 contains 15 residues. Germline values: CDR1 LNHNV, CDR2 YYDKDF (reference sequence). The CDR3 spells CATRSRTSGAGELFF. The CDR3 DNA is TGTGCCACCAGATCCCGGACTAGCGGGGCCGGGGAGCTGTTTTTT.